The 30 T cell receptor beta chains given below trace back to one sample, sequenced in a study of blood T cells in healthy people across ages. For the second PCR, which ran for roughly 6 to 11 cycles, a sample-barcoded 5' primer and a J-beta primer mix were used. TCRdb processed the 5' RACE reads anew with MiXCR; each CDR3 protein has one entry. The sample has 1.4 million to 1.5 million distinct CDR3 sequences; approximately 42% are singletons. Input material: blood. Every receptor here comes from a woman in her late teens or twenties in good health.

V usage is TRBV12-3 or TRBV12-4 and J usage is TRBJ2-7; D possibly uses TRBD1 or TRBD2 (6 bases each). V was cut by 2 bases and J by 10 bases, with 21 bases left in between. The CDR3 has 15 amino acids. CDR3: CASSLQGPPGEAQYF. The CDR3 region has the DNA TGTGCCAGCAGTTTACAGGGCCCGCCAGGGGAGGCCCAGTACTTC.

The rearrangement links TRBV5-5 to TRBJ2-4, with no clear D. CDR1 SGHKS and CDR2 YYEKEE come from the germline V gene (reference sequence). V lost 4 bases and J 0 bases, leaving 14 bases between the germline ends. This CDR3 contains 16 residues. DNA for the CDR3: TGTGCCAGCAGCACCGGCTCGACGGGAGCCAAAAACATTCAGTACTTC. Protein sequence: CASSTGSTGAKNIQYF.

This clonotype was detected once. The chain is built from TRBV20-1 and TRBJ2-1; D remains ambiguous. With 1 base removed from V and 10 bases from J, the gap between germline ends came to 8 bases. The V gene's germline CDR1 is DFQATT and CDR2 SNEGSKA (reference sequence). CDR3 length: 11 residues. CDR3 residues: CSARVSYEQFF. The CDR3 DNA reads TGCAGTGCTAGAGTTTCGTACGAGCAGTTCTTC.

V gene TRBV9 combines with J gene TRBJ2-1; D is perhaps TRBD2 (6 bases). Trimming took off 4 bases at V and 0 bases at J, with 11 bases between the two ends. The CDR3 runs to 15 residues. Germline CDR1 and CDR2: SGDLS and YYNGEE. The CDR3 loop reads CASSMLGSSYNEQFF. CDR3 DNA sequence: TGTGCCAGCAGCATGCTCGGGAGCTCCTACAATGAGCAGTTCTTC.

The CDR3 sequence is CSAYPSGGLWTQYF. CDR3 nucleotides: TGCAGTGCTTATCCCTCCGGGGGGCTCTGGACCCAGTACTTC. The gene calls are TRBV20-1 and TRBJ2-7, with TRBD2 as a possible D gene (7 bases). The J call could be wrong; TRBJ2-5 is a better fit for the DNA end. Looked up from germline, CDR1 is DFQATT and CDR2 is SNEGSKA (reference sequence). The CDR3 totals 14 residues.

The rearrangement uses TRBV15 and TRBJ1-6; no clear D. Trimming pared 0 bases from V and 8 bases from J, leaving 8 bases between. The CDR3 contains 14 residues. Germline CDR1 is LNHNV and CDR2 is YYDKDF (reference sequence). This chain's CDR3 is CATSRDLWDSPLHF. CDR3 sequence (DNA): TGTGCCACCAGCAGAGATCTGTGGGATTCACCCCTCCACTTT.

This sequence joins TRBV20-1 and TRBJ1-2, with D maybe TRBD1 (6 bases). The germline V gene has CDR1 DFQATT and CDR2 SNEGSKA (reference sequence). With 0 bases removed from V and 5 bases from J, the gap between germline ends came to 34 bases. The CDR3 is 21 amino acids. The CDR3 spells CSARDIGSPGGNRDAPYGYTF. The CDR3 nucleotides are TGCAGTGCTAGAGATATCGGGTCCCCCGGGGGTAACAGGGATGCACCGTATGGCTACACCTTC.

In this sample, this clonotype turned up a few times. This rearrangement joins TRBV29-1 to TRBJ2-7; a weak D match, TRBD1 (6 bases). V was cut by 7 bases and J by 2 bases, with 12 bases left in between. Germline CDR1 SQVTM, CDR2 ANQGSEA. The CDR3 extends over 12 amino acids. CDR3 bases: TGCAGCGGGAGTACAGGGCCCTACGAGCAGTACTTC. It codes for CSGSTGPYEQYF.

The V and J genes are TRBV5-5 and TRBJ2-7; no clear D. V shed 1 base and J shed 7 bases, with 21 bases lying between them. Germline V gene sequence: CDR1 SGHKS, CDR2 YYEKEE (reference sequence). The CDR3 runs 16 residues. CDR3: CASSLLPDGSYNEQYF. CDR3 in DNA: TGTGCCAGCAGCTTGCTCCCCGACGGGTCCTACAATGAGCAGTACTTC.

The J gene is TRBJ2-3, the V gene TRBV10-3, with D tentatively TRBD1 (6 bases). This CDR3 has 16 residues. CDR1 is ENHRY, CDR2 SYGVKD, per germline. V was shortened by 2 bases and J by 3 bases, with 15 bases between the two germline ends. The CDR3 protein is CAISEAQGEGTDTQYF. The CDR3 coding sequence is TGTGCCATCAGTGAGGCACAGGGAGAGGGTACAGATACGCAGTATTTT.

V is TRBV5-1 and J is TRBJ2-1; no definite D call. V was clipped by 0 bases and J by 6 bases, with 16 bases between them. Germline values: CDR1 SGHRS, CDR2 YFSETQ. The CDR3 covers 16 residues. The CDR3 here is CASSLGTVGLTNEQFF. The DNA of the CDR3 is TGCGCCAGCAGCTTGGGGACCGTCGGGCTGACCAATGAGCAGTTCTTC.

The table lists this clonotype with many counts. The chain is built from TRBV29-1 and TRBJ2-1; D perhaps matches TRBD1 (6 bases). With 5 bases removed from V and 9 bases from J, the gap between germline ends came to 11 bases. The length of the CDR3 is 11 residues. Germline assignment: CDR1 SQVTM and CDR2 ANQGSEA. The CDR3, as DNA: TGCAGCGTTAACAGGGTCGGTGAGCAGTTCTTC. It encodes CSVNRVGEQFF.

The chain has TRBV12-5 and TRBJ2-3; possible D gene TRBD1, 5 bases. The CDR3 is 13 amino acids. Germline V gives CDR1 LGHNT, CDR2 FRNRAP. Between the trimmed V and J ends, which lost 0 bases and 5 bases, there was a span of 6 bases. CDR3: CASGLVGVDTQYF. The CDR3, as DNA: TGTGCTAGTGGTTTGGTAGGGGTAGATACGCAGTATTTT.

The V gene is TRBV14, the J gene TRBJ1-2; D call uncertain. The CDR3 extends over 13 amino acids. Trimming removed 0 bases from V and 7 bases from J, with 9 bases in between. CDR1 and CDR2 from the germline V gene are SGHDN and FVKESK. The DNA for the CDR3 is TGTGCCAGCAGCCAAGATATTCAGGTTGGCTACACCTTC. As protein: CASSQDIQVGYTF.

CDR3 loop: CASSRNGQGGNQPQHF. CDR3 sequence (DNA): TGCGCCAGCAGCCGAAATGGACAGGGCGGCAATCAGCCCCAGCATTTT. The chain joins TRBV4-1 to TRBJ1-5; TRBD1 matches 8 bases. The CDR3 is 16 residues long. Trimming cost V 4 bases and J 2 bases; bases outside gene matches: 7. Germline CDR1 reads MGHRA; CDR2 reads YSYEKL.

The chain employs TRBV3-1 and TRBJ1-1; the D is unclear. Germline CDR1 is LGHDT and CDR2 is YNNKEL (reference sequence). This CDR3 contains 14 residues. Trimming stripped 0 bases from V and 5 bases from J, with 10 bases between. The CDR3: CASSQDLRVTEAFF. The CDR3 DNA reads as TGTGCCAGCAGCCAAGATCTTAGGGTGACTGAAGCTTTCTTT.

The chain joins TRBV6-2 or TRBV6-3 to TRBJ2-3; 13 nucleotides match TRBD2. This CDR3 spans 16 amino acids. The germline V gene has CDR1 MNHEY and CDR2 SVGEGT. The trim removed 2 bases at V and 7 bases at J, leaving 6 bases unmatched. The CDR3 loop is CASSYAGLAGVYTQYF. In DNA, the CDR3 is TGTGCCAGCAGTTACGCCGGACTAGCGGGGGTGTATACGCAGTATTTT.

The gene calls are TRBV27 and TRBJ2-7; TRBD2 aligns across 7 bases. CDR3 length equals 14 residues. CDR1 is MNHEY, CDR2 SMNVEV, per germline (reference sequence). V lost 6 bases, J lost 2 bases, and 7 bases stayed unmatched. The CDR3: CASSQAGRPYEQYF. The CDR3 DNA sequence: TGTGCCAGCAGCCAAGCCGGGAGGCCCTACGAGCAGTACTTC.

The CDR3 protein is CASSQRFRGRGETQYF. CDR3 sequence (DNA): TGTGCCAGCAGCCAAAGATTCAGGGGTCGGGGAGAGACCCAGTACTTC. The chain links TRBV3-1 to TRBJ2-5, with D maybe TRBD1 (6 bases). Germline V gene sequence: CDR1 LGHDT, CDR2 YNNKEL (reference sequence). This CDR3 is built from 16 residues. Trimming left V 2 bases short and J 4 bases short, with 17 bases between.

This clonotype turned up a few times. The CDR3 bases are TGTGCCAGCGGTTCGGACAGAACCCCAAGTAACCTAGCCAAAAACATTCAGTACTTC. Amino acid sequence: CASGSDRTPSNLAKNIQYF. The genes are TRBV6-5 and TRBJ2-4, with a possible D match to TRBD1 (6 bases). Trimming took off 8 bases at V and 0 bases at J, with 26 bases between the two ends. Germline V gene lookup returns CDR1 MNHEY and CDR2 SVGAGI. The CDR3 consists of 19 residues.

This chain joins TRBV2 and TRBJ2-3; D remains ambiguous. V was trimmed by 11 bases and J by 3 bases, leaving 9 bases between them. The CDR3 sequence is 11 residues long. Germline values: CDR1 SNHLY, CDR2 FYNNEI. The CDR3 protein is CAGPVTDTQYF. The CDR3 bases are TGTGCCGGCCCGGTGACAGATACGCAGTATTTT.

CDR3 amino acids: CASSRGQTQETQYF. As DNA, the CDR3 is TGTGCCAGCAGCCGGGGACAGACACAAGAGACCCAGTACTTC. The V and J genes are TRBV7-9 and TRBJ2-5, with 7 bases matching TRBD1. This CDR3 has 14 amino acids. V trimming: 5 bases; J trimming: 2 bases; junction bases outside the gene matches: 5. CDR1 SEHNR and CDR2 FQNEAQ come from the germline V gene (reference sequence).

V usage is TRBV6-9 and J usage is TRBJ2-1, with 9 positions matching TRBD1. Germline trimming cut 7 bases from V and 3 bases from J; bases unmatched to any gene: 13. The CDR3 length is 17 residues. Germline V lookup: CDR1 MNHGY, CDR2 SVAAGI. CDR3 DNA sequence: TGTGCCAGCATTTCGTTAATCCCGGGACAGGGCTACAATGAGCAGTTCTTC. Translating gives CASISLIPGQGYNEQFF.

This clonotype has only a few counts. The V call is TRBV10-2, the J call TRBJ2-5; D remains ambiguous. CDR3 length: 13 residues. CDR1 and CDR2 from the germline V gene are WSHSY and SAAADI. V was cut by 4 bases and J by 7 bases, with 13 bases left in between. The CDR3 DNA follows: TGCGCCAGCAGTGGGGTCACTGATGGGACCCAGTACTTC. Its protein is CASSGVTDGTQYF.

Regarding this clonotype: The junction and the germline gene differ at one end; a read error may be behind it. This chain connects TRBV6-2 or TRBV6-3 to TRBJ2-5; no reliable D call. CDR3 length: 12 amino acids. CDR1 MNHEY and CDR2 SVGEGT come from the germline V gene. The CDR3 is CSSSERRETQYF. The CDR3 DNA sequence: TGTTCCAGCAGTGAACGCCGGGAGACCCAGTACTTC.

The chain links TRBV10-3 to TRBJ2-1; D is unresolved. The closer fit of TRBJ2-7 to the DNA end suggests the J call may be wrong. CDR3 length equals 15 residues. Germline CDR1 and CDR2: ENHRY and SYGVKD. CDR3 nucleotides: TGTGCCATCAGTGAAAAAGCGAGCTCCTACAATGAGCAGTACTTC. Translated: CAISEKASSYNEQYF.

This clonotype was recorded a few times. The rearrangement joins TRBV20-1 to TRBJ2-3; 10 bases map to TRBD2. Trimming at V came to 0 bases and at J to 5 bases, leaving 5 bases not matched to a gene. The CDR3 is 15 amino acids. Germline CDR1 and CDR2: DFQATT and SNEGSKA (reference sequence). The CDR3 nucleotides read TGCAGTGCTAGAGACCCTAGCGGGGGTGGAGATACGCAGTATTTT. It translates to CSARDPSGGGDTQYF.

The CDR3 is CASSEGGRVNEKLFF. The DNA of the CDR3 is TGTGCCAGCAGTGAAGGAGGCAGAGTTAATGAAAAACTGTTTTTT. The chain joins TRBV6-1 to TRBJ1-4; D is undetermined. Looked up from germline, CDR1 is MNHNS and CDR2 is SASEGT. Trimming stripped 1 base from V and 4 bases from J, with 10 bases between. The CDR3 is 15 amino acids.

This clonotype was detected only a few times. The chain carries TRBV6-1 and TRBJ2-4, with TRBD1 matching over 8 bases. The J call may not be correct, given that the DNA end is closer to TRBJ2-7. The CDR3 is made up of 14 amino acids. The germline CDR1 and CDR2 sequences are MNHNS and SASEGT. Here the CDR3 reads CASSVGDRLYEQYF. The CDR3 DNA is TGTGCCAGCAGTGTTGGGGACAGGTTGTACGAGCAGTACTTC.

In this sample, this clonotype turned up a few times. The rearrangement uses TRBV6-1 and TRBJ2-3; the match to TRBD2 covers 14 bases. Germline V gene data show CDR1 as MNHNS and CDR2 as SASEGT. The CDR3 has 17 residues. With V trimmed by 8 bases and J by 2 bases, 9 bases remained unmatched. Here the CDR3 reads CASGWTSGGHNTDTQYF. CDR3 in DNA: TGTGCCAGCGGATGGACTAGCGGGGGGCACAACACAGATACGCAGTATTTT.